Listed here are 31 T cell receptor beta chains from one sample, sequenced in a study of T cell responses to AZD1222 COVID-19 vaccine. TCRdb keeps only in-frame clones here, not all; method: immunoSEQ multiplex PCR. In the table there are tens of thousands of clones, roughly 88% of which are singletons. Sequenced here: peripheral blood, sampled on day 0 of AZD1222 vaccination. The origin of the receptors is an adult in good health.

This clone showed up just a few times. The chain employs TRBV5-6 and TRBJ2-7; 7 positions agree with TRBD2. Trimming cost V 7 bases and J 6 bases; bases outside gene matches: 16. CDR1 and CDR2 (germline): SGHDT, YYEEEE. The CDR3 totals 15 residues. DNA of the CDR3: TGTGCCAGCCACTGGGGACGGGAGGCCCCCCTCGAGCAGTACTTC. This codes for CASHWGREAPLEQYF.

This chain links TRBV6-6 with TRBJ2-1; 14 positions agree with TRBD2. The CDR3 runs 18 residues. The junction had 11 bases not matched to a gene; V was cut back by 5 bases and J by 5 bases. Per germline, CDR1 MNHNY and CDR2 SVGAGI (reference sequence). CDR3: CASSLQKGTSGRNNEQFF. The CDR3 nucleotides read TGTGCCAGCAGTCTCCAGAAGGGGACTAGCGGGAGAAACAATGAGCAGTTCTTC.

V and J are TRBV15 and TRBJ2-1; D gene unclear. V was trimmed by 0 bases and J by 7 bases, leaving 7 bases between them. The CDR3 consists of 13 residues. CDR1 is LNHNV and CDR2 is YYDKDF in the germline V gene (reference sequence). The CDR3 here is CATSRDNRNEQFF. In DNA, the CDR3 is TGTGCCACCAGCAGAGATAACAGAAATGAGCAGTTCTTC.

The chain uses TRBV18 and TRBJ1-1, with D uncertain. The germline V gene has CDR1 KGHSH and CDR2 LQKENI. The CDR3 extends over 15 amino acids. Trimming stripped 3 bases from V and 5 bases from J, with 16 bases between. CDR3 in DNA: TGTGCCAGCTCACCCCGGTACCAAGTAGGGACTGAAGCTTTCTTT. This sequence encodes CASSPRYQVGTEAFF.

V usage is TRBV19 and J usage is TRBJ1-3; D ambiguous. The CDR3 consists of 12 residues. The germline V gene has CDR1 LNHDA and CDR2 SQIVND (reference sequence). Trimming took off 7 bases at V and 2 bases at J, with 6 bases between the two ends. CDR3 nucleotide sequence: TGTGCCAGTACGAGGGCTGGAAACACCATATATTTT. Its translation: CASTRAGNTIYF.

The J gene is TRBJ2-7, the V gene TRBV27; the D call may be TRBD1 or TRBD2 (5 bases each). Trimming cost V 5 bases and J 2 bases, with 16 bases left between them. The CDR3 length is 15 residues. CDR1 and CDR2 from the germline V gene are MNHEY and SMNVEV (reference sequence). CDR3 region: CASSEGIAGTYEQYF. Written as DNA, the CDR3 is TGTGCCAGCAGTGAGGGTATTGCAGGGACCTACGAGCAGTACTTC.

In this sample, this clone turned up a few times. V is TRBV9 and J is TRBJ2-7; D remains unclear. This CDR3 region has 13 residues. V lost 0 bases and J lost 4, with 8 bases in between. Germline CDR1 is SGDLS and CDR2 is YYNGEE. CDR3 in DNA: TGTGCCAGCAGCGTAGGGGAAGGGTACGAGCAGTACTTC. The encoded protein is CASSVGEGYEQYF.

This clone was observed a single time. The rearrangement joins TRBV18 to TRBJ2-2; D is possibly TRBD1 (6 bases). CDR1 is KGHSH and CDR2 is LQKENI in the germline V gene. CDR3 length: 16 amino acids. V lost 3 bases and J 4 bases, leaving 15 bases between the germline ends. The DNA for the CDR3 is TGTGCCAGCTCACCCAACCGACAGGCCGCCACCGGGGAGCTGTTTTTT. Translation: CASSPNRQAATGELFF.

The genes are TRBV19 and TRBJ1-6; D gene ambiguous. The germline CDR1 and CDR2 sequences are LNHDA and SQIVND (reference sequence). Between the trimmed V and J ends, which lost 7 bases and 2 bases, there was a span of 15 bases. This CDR3 comprises 16 residues. The CDR3 region is CASKTGNGPYNSPLHF. In nucleotides, the CDR3 is TGTGCCAGTAAAACCGGGAACGGCCCCTATAATTCACCCCTCCACTTT.

The chain couples TRBV5-8 to TRBJ1-5, with 7 bases that match TRBD1. This CDR3 comprises 14 residues. J gave up 4 bases and V 6 bases, and 7 bases lay outside the gene matches. CDR1 is SGHTS and CDR2 is YDEGEE in the germline V gene. CDR3 in amino acids: CASTTGTANQPQHF. In nucleotides, the CDR3 is TGTGCCAGCACCACCGGGACAGCGAATCAGCCCCAGCATTTT.

This clone was seen once. The chain links TRBV2 to TRBJ2-5; TRBD1 might be the D (6 bases). There are 13 residues in the CDR3. CDR1 SNHLY and CDR2 FYNNEI come from the germline V gene. Trimming pared 5 bases from V and 5 bases from J, leaving 12 bases between. The DNA for the CDR3 is TGTGCCAGCAGTTTGGGGGCGCAGGAGACCCAGTACTTC. Its translation is CASSLGAQETQYF.

The V call is TRBV3-1 (or the pseudogene TRBV3-2), the J call TRBJ1-4; D not resolved. CDR3 size: 14 residues. Germline CDR1 LGHDT, CDR2 YNNKEL (reference sequence). V lost 4 bases and J 7 bases, leaving 13 bases between the germline ends. The CDR3 region has the DNA TGTGCCAGCAGCCGTAGTGGGCTAGGTGAAAAACTGTTTTTT. Protein: CASSRSGLGEKLFF.

CDR3 amino acids: CASSLEAGNTGELFF. Here the CDR3 DNA reads TGTGCCAGCAGCTTGGAGGCAGGCAACACCGGGGAGCTGTTTTTT. V gene TRBV5-4 combines with J gene TRBJ2-2; D is unclear. Between the trimmed V and J ends, which lost 0 bases and 2 bases, there was a span of 8 bases. CDR3 size: 15 residues. Germline-derived CDR1 and CDR2 are SGHNT and YYREEE (reference sequence).

The chain carries TRBV30 and TRBJ2-5; D may be TRBD1 or TRBD2 (5 bases each). The V gene's germline CDR1 is GTSNPN and CDR2 SVGIG (reference sequence). The CDR3 covers 17 residues. The V end was cut by 4 bases, the J end by 1 base, with 22 bases between. This CDR3 is CAWTRPPTGTPQETQYF. The CDR3 DNA reads as TGTGCCTGGACGAGGCCCCCAACTGGGACCCCCCAAGAGACCCAGTACTTC.

The chain employs TRBV5-1 and TRBJ2-1, with 7 bases matching TRBD1. There are 13 residues in the CDR3. V lost 4 bases, J lost 6 bases, and 4 bases stayed unmatched. Germline CDR1 and CDR2: SGHRS and YFSETQ. The DNA of the CDR3 is TGCGCCAGCAGCATGACAGGGACCAATGAGCAGTTCTTC. Protein: CASSMTGTNEQFF.

This clone occurred a few times. The chain carries TRBV5-8 and TRBJ2-7, with TRBD1 matching 9 bases. Germline loops: CDR1 SGHTS, CDR2 YDEGEE. CDR3 length: 15 residues. V was pared by 3 bases and J by 2 bases, with 6 bases of the junction left unmatched. The CDR3 coding sequence is TGTGCCAGCAGCTCACAGGGGGCGGATACCTACGAGCAGTACTTC. Protein sequence: CASSSQGADTYEQYF.

This clone is deemed medium-sized. The rearrangement links TRBV13 to TRBJ1-1, with TRBD1 as a possible D gene (6 bases). Germline V gene data show CDR1 as PRHDT and CDR2 as FYEKMQ (reference sequence). This CDR3 has 16 residues. Trimming removed 6 bases from V and 2 bases from J, with 19 bases in between. CDR3 nucleotides: TGTGCCAGCAGGCCACGGGGGGGCTTGGCTAACACTGAAGCTTTCTTT. This encodes CASRPRGGLANTEAFF.

The rearrangement links TRBV18 to TRBJ1-4; tentative D call: TRBD1 (5 bases). V gave up 4 bases and J gave up 0 bases, with 12 bases separating them. Germline lookup yields CDR1 KGHSH and CDR2 LQKENI. The CDR3 is 16 residues long. CDR3: CASSLQGGATNEKLFF. The CDR3 nucleotides read TGTGCCAGCTCACTCCAGGGCGGCGCAACTAATGAAAAACTGTTTTTT.

J is TRBJ1-6 and V is TRBV2; D unresolved. The CDR3 is 13 residues long. In germline, CDR1 is SNHLY, CDR2 FYNNEI. The ends were cut back, 4 bases at V and 7 bases at J, with 8 bases in the middle. The chain's CDR3 is CASSVATNSPLHF. Here the CDR3 DNA reads TGTGCCAGCAGTGTGGCAACCAATTCACCCCTCCACTTT.

The chain links TRBV15 to TRBJ1-5; 7 nucleotides line up with TRBD1. J gave up 7 bases and V 3 bases, and 6 bases lay outside the gene matches. Germline assignment: CDR1 LNHNV and CDR2 YYDKDF (reference sequence). The CDR3 has 14 amino acids. CDR3 sequence (DNA): TGTGCCACCAGCAGGCTGTTCAGGGGGCAGCCCCAGCATTTT. It yields the protein CATSRLFRGQPQHF.

This chain links TRBV11-3 with TRBJ2-1; 8 bases line up with TRBD1. V lost 0 bases, J lost 3 bases, and 1 base stayed unmatched. Germline-derived CDR1 and CDR2 are SGHNT and YENEEA. CDR3 size: 15 residues. The CDR3 nucleotides read TGTGCCAGCAGCTTAGAAGGACAGGGCTACAATGAGCAGTTCTTC. Protein: CASSLEGQGYNEQFF.

CDR3 DNA: TGCGCCAGCAGCCTGCCCGGGACTAGCGGGAGGGCCGTCCTCGGCCATGAGCAGTTCTTC. Its protein is CASSLPGTSGRAVLGHEQFF. The chain links TRBV5-1 to TRBJ2-1, with 16 bases identical to TRBD2. V lost 4 bases to trimming and J lost 8 bases; unmatched junction nucleotides: 18. Germline V gene data show CDR1 as SGHRS and CDR2 as YFSETQ. The CDR3 spans 20 residues.

V usage is TRBV7-2 and J usage is TRBJ2-1; 8 bases are shared with TRBD2. The ends lost 1 base at V and 12 bases at J; junction bases unmatched: 17. Germline assignment: CDR1 SGHTA and CDR2 FQGNSA. The CDR3 covers 17 residues. CDR3 sequence: CASSLGVGTSGLVGQFF. Here the CDR3 DNA reads TGTGCCAGCAGCTTAGGGGTTGGGACTAGTGGTCTAGTAGGGCAGTTCTTC.

This clone was recorded only once. The chain carries TRBV9 and TRBJ1-6; perhaps TRBD1 as D (6 bases). Germline lookup yields CDR1 SGDLS and CDR2 YYNGEE. This CDR3 contains 15 residues. Trimming cost V 7 bases and J 6 bases, with 17 bases left between them. CDR3 in amino acids: CASQPGGQANSPLHF. In nucleotides, the CDR3 is TGTGCCAGCCAACCCGGGGGGCAGGCTAATTCACCCCTCCACTTT.

The rearrangement joins TRBV7-2 to TRBJ1-5; the D is unclear. Germline V CDR1 and CDR2: SGHTA, FQGNSA. The CDR3 has 16 residues. V was clipped by 1 base and J by 4 bases, with 14 bases between them. The chain's CDR3 is CASSLGLGRQNQPQHF. For the CDR3, the DNA is TGTGCCAGCAGCTTAGGGCTGGGTCGGCAAAATCAGCCCCAGCATTTT.

J is TRBJ1-1 and V is TRBV9, with D perhaps matching TRBD1 (6 bases). Trimming removed 5 bases at V and 5 bases at J, with 13 bases between. CDR3 length equals 13 residues. CDR1 is SGDLS, CDR2 YYNGEE, per germline. CDR3 DNA sequence: TGTGCCAGCAGTTGGGGGGCTGATACTGAAGCTTTCTTT. Encoded protein: CASSWGADTEAFF.

V gene TRBV5-1 combines with J gene TRBJ2-1, with TRBD1 identical over 8 bases. CDR3 length: 14 amino acids. Looked up from germline, CDR1 is SGHRS and CDR2 is YFSETQ. After removal of 4 bases from V and 3 bases from J, the junction contained 3 bases not matched to a gene. For the CDR3, the DNA is TGCGCCAGCAGCCTGGACAGGGTCTACAATGAGCAGTTCTTC. It yields the protein CASSLDRVYNEQFF.

The rearrangement joins TRBV29-1 to TRBJ1-3; D gene ambiguous. CDR3 length: 13 residues. Germline assignment: CDR1 SQVTM and CDR2 ANQGSEA. Trimming removed 8 bases from V and 0 bases from J, with 11 bases in between. The CDR3 reads CSPRGSSGNTIYF. DNA for the CDR3: TGCAGCCCTAGAGGGAGCTCTGGAAACACCATATATTTT.

The DNA of the CDR3 is TGTGCCAGCAGCGTCGGGACAGAGGCCGAGCAGTACTTC. The encoded protein is CASSVGTEAEQYF. This chain uses TRBV5-4 with TRBJ2-7, with TRBD1 matching 7 bases. Germline CDR1 is SGHNT and CDR2 is YYREEE (reference sequence). Germline trimming cut 4 bases from V and 6 bases from J; bases unmatched to any gene: 7. This CDR3 has 13 residues.

This chain uses TRBV2 with TRBJ1-1; D is ambiguous. Germline V gene lookup returns CDR1 SNHLY and CDR2 FYNNEI. Trimming left V 0 bases short and J 11 bases short, with 13 bases between. The CDR3 runs 13 residues. CDR3 DNA sequence: TGTGCCAGCAGTGAAGCTATTTGGATGCGGGCTTTCTTT. Amino acid sequence: CASSEAIWMRAFF.

This clone appeared once. This chain joins TRBV2 and TRBJ2-7, with 10 positions matching TRBD1. V was pared by 9 bases and J by 6 bases, with 8 bases of the junction left unmatched. Germline V gene lookup returns CDR1 SNHLY and CDR2 FYNNEI. The CDR3 covers 13 residues. The CDR3 sequence: CASLPGQGSEQYF. CDR3 nucleotides: TGTGCCAGTTTACCGGGACAGGGGAGCGAGCAGTACTTC. Together with reference TRBV2 and TRBJ2-7, the CDR3 gives the full variable domain: EPEVTQTPSHQVTQMGQEVILRCVPISNHLYFYWYRQILGQKVEFLVSFYNNEISEKSEIFDDQFSVERPDGSNFTLKIRSTKLEDSAMYFCASLPGQGSEQYFGPGTRLTVT.